This entry lists 14 T cell receptor beta chains sequenced from one sample in a study of blood T cell repertoires in COVID-19. Produced via immunoSEQ multiplex PCR; TCRdb's table is partial and in-frame only. The sample yields approximately 250,000 clones, more than 80% seen once. Sequenced material: peripheral blood. The receptors derive from a young man who had recovered from COVID-19.

The chain combines TRBV6-6 with TRBJ1-4; D remains unclear. Germline-derived CDR1 and CDR2 are MNHNY and SVGAGI (reference sequence). The CDR3 contains 15 residues. V was shortened by 6 bases and J by 3 bases, with 14 bases between the two germline ends. The CDR3 DNA reads as TGTGCCAGCAGCCACGGTGGGAGTGCTAATGAAAAACTGTTTTTT. This gives the protein CASSHGGSANEKLFF.

This clone was counted a single time. This chain links TRBV27 with TRBJ1-3; a possible D gene is TRBD1 (6 bases). From germline, CDR1 is MNHEY and CDR2 SMNVEV (reference sequence). CDR3 size: 19 residues. Trimming took 9 bases from V and 7 from J, leaving 34 bases between them. DNA of the CDR3: TGTGCCAGTGATAGTCATTTGACCTCTTCAGGGGCTAACGTGAACACCATATATTTT. It encodes CASDSHLTSSGANVNTIYF.

The V and J genes are TRBV19 and TRBJ2-7; 9 bases map to TRBD1. The junction had 12 bases not matched to a gene; V was cut back by 8 bases and J by 7 bases. The CDR3 is made up of 14 amino acids. Germline CDR1 reads LNHDA; CDR2 reads SQIVND (reference sequence). CDR3 nucleotide sequence: TGTGCCAGTGCCCCGGGACAGGGTCCTAGGGAGCAGTACTTC. It encodes CASAPGQGPREQYF.

This clone was counted once. CDR3 region: CASSGGPPELAGATGELFF. CDR3 coding DNA: TGCGCCAGCAGCGGGGGTCCCCCCGAACTAGCGGGGGCCACCGGGGAGCTGTTTTTT. The chain employs TRBV5-1 and TRBJ2-2; TRBD2 agrees at 11 bases. Germline loops: CDR1 SGHRS, CDR2 YFSETQ. The CDR3 totals 19 residues. V trimming: 4 bases; J trimming: 4 bases; junction bases outside the gene matches: 15.

The gene calls are TRBV30 and TRBJ1-5; 7 bases are a match to TRBD1. The CDR3 sequence is 15 residues long. Germline V gene data show CDR1 as GTSNPN and CDR2 as SVGIG (reference sequence). J was trimmed by 10 bases and V by 5 bases; bases with no gene match: 17. The CDR3 loop reads CAWQHPGQNRIPQHF. DNA for the CDR3: TGTGCCTGGCAACACCCGGGACAGAATAGGATACCCCAGCATTTT.

CDR3: CASSLYGTLRSGELFF. CDR3 DNA: TGTGCCAGCAGCTTATATGGGACACTCAGGTCGGGGGAGCTGTTTTTT. The V and J genes are TRBV7-2 and TRBJ2-2; maybe TRBD1 (6 bases). This CDR3 comprises 16 residues. Trimming took off 2 bases at V and 8 bases at J, with 18 bases between the two ends. Germline CDR1 is SGHTA and CDR2 is FQGNSA.

The V and J genes are TRBV6-1 and TRBJ1-2; D is ambiguous. In germline, CDR1 is MNHNS, CDR2 SASEGT. The length of the CDR3 is 11 residues. Trimming pared 3 bases from V and 7 bases from J, leaving 6 bases between. The CDR3 region is CASSEEFGYTF. The CDR3 bases are TGTGCCAGCAGTGAGGAGTTTGGCTACACCTTC.

This clone occurred once. V and J are TRBV7-6 and TRBJ2-5; 8 bases align to TRBD1. This CDR3 has 14 amino acids. V was pared by 6 bases and J by 1 base, with 4 bases of the junction left unmatched. Looked up from germline, CDR1 is SGHVS and CDR2 is FNYEAQ. The CDR3 DNA is TGTGCCAGCAGGGCTACAGGGGGCCAAGAGACCCAGTACTTC. Translating it yields CASRATGGQETQYF.

V and J are TRBV27 and TRBJ2-7; 7 positions match TRBD2. This CDR3 contains 14 residues. The germline V gene encodes CDR1 MNHEY and CDR2 SMNVEV (reference sequence). V shed 5 bases, J shed 0 bases, and the junction held 4 bases outside the gene matches. The CDR3 DNA sequence: TGTGCCAGCAGTGGCGGCGGGAGCTCCTACGAGCAGTACTTC. Its protein is CASSGGGSSYEQYF.

This clone was observed once. This chain connects TRBV18 to TRBJ1-5, with D perhaps matching TRBD1 (5 bases). Trimming removed 3 bases at V and 1 base at J, with 13 bases between. The CDR3 has 16 amino acids. Germline V gene sequence: CDR1 KGHSH, CDR2 LQKENI. CDR3 residues: CASSPGQTVSNQPQHF. CDR3 DNA: TGTGCCAGCTCACCGGGGCAGACCGTCAGCAATCAGCCCCAGCATTTT.

V gene TRBV19 combines with J gene TRBJ2-4, with a possible D match to TRBD1 (5 bases). Trimming cost V 4 bases and J 0 bases, with 16 bases left between them. The germline V gene encodes CDR1 LNHDA and CDR2 SQIVND (reference sequence). The CDR3 spans 17 residues. In DNA form, the CDR3 reads TGTGCCAGTAGTACCGTACACAGGATACTAGCCAAAAACATTCAGTACTTC. This codes for CASSTVHRILAKNIQYF.

V usage is TRBV18 and J usage is TRBJ1-3, with D tentatively TRBD1 (5 bases). In germline, CDR1 is KGHSH, CDR2 LQKENI. V lost 6 bases, J lost 9 bases, and 18 bases lay in between. This CDR3 has 14 residues. The CDR3 nucleotides read TGTGCCAGCTCCCGGGACTACCTGGAGAGCACCATATATTTT. Amino acid sequence: CASSRDYLESTIYF.

The rearrangement links TRBV5-4 to TRBJ2-3, with D maybe TRBD2 (6 bases). The CDR3 spans 14 residues. The germline CDR1 and CDR2 sequences are SGHNT and YYREEE (reference sequence). V lost 3 bases, J lost 14 bases, and 22 bases lay in between. The DNA of the CDR3 is TGTGCCAGCAGCTCGCCGGGGGAGGAGACCTCGAGGTATTTT. This translates into CASSSPGEETSRYF.

This clone was seen just once. The chain has TRBV9 and TRBJ2-3; tentative D call: TRBD2 (6 bases). The germline V and J ends were trimmed by 6 bases and 0 bases, with 20 bases remaining between them. Per the germline V gene, CDR1 is SGDLS and CDR2 is YYNGEE. This CDR3 spans 17 amino acids. CDR3 sequence (DNA): TGTGCCAGCACCGACAGTCCCGCGGGGTTTAGCACAGATACGCAGTATTTT. Protein product: CASTDSPAGFSTDTQYF.